Below, 27 T cell receptor beta chains from the same sample are listed, as sequenced in a study of a mutant IDH1 vaccine in newly diagnosed glioma. The table came from immunoSEQ multiplex PCR; TCRdb's copy has only in-frame clones and leaves some out. The sample has tens of thousands of clones; approximately 75% are singletons. The time point is: week 47, end of study. Alongside topical imiquimod, each dose of vaccine comprised 300 ug of mutant IDH1 20-mer peptide. Antigens of these TCRs are unknown. Source: PBMCs, taken from a glioma patient whose treatment included an IDH1 peptide vaccine. All receptors derive from a man aged 45-65 years with glioma.

This clone was counted at least ten times. The chain joins TRBV7-2 to TRBJ1-2; D not certain. This CDR3 spans 15 amino acids. Germline loops: CDR1 SGHTA, CDR2 FQGNSA. V dropped 1 base and J dropped 1 base, with 10 bases sitting between them. CDR3 residues: CASSLGVGSNYGYTF. Here the CDR3 DNA reads TGTGCCAGCAGCTTAGGGGTTGGCAGTAACTATGGCTACACCTTC.

This chain joins TRBV5-4 and TRBJ2-4, with 7 bases aligning to TRBD1. V shed 0 bases and J 7 bases; nucleotides not matched to a gene: 7. CDR3 length: 15 amino acids. CDR1 is SGHNT, CDR2 YYREEE, per germline (reference sequence). The CDR3 nucleotides read TGTGCCAGCAGCTTGGTACCGGGACAGATGAACATTCAGTACTTC. It codes for CASSLVPGQMNIQYF. Supplemented by reference TRBV5-4 and TRBJ2-4, the full variable domain reads ETGVTQSPTHLIKTRGQQVTLRCSSQSGHNTVSWYQQALGQGPQFIFQYYREEENGRGNFPPRFSGLQFPNYSSELNVNALELDDSALYLCASSLVPGQMNIQYFGAGTRLSVL.

The chain joins TRBV6-5 to TRBJ1-6; D is uncertain. CDR1 and CDR2 from the germline V gene are MNHEY and SVGAGI. This CDR3 spans 16 amino acids. Deletions cut 2 bases from V and 0 bases from J, with 8 bases between. CDR3 sequence (DNA): TGTGCCAGCAGTTACGGTGAAAGCTCCTATAATTCACCCCTCCACTTT. It codes for CASSYGESSYNSPLHF.

This clone is termed medium-sized. V gene TRBV6-6 combines with J gene TRBJ1-5; D call uncertain. V dropped 7 bases and J dropped 0 bases, with 7 bases sitting between them. The germline CDR1 and CDR2 sequences are MNHNY and SVGAGI (reference sequence). This CDR3 contains 13 residues. The CDR3 protein is CASNGDSNQPQHF. The CDR3 nucleotides are TGTGCCAGCAACGGAGATAGCAATCAGCCCCAGCATTTT.

The chain has TRBV5-4 and TRBJ2-2, with 9 nucleotides matching TRBD1. CDR1 and CDR2 from the germline V gene are SGHNT and YYREEE (reference sequence). V trimming: 3 bases; J trimming: 6 bases; junction bases outside the gene matches: 6. The CDR3 has 15 amino acids. The CDR3, as DNA: TGTGCCAGCAGCTCCGGACAGGGGTTGGCCGGGGAGCTGTTTTTT. The encoded protein is CASSSGQGLAGELFF.

The rearrangement uses TRBV4-1 and TRBJ1-4; 7 nucleotides line up with TRBD1. Losses at the gene ends were 1 base for V and 6 bases for J; bases not matched to a gene: 5. Germline V gene lookup returns CDR1 MGHRA and CDR2 YSYEKL. The CDR3 runs 15 residues. CDR3 DNA: TGCGCCAGCAGCCAAGCCAATAGGGGGCATGAAAAACTGTTTTTT. Translated, it gives CASSQANRGHEKLFF.

The gene calls are TRBV5-1 and TRBJ1-2, with 11 positions matching TRBD1. Losses at the gene ends were 4 bases for V and 5 bases for J; bases not matched to a gene: 7. This CDR3 is built from 15 residues. Per germline, CDR1 SGHRS and CDR2 YFSETQ. The CDR3 spells CASSAGTGGTYGYTF. The DNA of the CDR3 is TGCGCCAGCAGCGCTGGGACAGGGGGGACGTATGGCTACACCTTC.

This clone was detected a few times. The chain couples TRBV5-5 to TRBJ1-5, with TRBD1 identical over 7 bases. V trimming: 4 bases; J trimming: 8 bases; junction bases outside the gene matches: 9. The length of the CDR3 is 14 residues. The germline CDR1 and CDR2 sequences are SGHKS and YYEKEE (reference sequence). CDR3 protein: CASSIRQGVEPQHF. The CDR3 bases are TGTGCCAGCAGCATAAGACAGGGTGTAGAGCCCCAGCATTTT.

J is TRBJ1-2 and V is TRBV5-6; the D is unclear. CDR3 length equals 14 residues. CDR1 and CDR2 from the germline V gene are SGHDT and YYEEEE. Trimming pared 2 bases from V and 7 bases from J, leaving 15 bases between. CDR3 protein: CASSLGQLKVGYTF. CDR3 bases: TGTGCCAGCAGCTTAGGCCAGCTTAAGGTTGGCTACACCTTC.

This clone was counted a few times. The V call is TRBV15, the J call TRBJ1-5; D call uncertain. The V end lost 5 bases, the J end lost 0 bases, and 8 bases lay between the germline ends. The CDR3 runs 14 residues. Germline V lookup: CDR1 LNHNV, CDR2 YYDKDF (reference sequence). The CDR3 coding sequence is TGTGCCACCAGCCTCGAAAATAGCAATCAGCCCCAGCATTTT. It yields the protein CATSLENSNQPQHF.

J is TRBJ1-1 and V is TRBV7-3, with D unclear. This CDR3 has 13 amino acids. V was pared by 4 bases and J by 3 bases, with 9 bases between. CDR1 is SGHTA and CDR2 is FQGTGA in the germline V gene. The CDR3, as DNA: TGTGCCAGCAGCTATGGCGGTTACACTGAAGCTTTCTTT. Translated, it gives CASSYGGYTEAFF.

The chain carries TRBV2 and TRBJ2-3; no clear D. Per the germline V gene, CDR1 is SNHLY and CDR2 is FYNNEI. V gave up 2 bases and J gave up 1 base, with 16 bases separating them. This CDR3 is 17 amino acids long. The CDR3 nucleotides read TGTGCCAGCAGTGAATTCAGCGAGATCCCAGGCACAGATACGCAGTATTTT. Its protein is CASSEFSEIPGTDTQYF.

The chain joins TRBV5-1 to TRBJ2-5; 7 bases are a match to TRBD2. The CDR3 runs to 16 residues. Germline V gene lookup returns CDR1 SGHRS and CDR2 YFSETQ. Trimming cost V 0 bases and J 1 base; bases outside gene matches: 6. The CDR3 coding sequence is TGCGCCAGCAGCTTGGTCGCCGGGACTATCCAAGAGACCCAGTACTTC. Its protein product is CASSLVAGTIQETQYF.

The chain recombines TRBV7-9 with TRBJ2-1; D gene unclear. Trimming took 6 bases from V and 10 from J, leaving 19 bases between them. The CDR3 contains 14 residues. Germline CDR1 reads SEHNR; CDR2 reads FQNEAQ (reference sequence). The CDR3 coding sequence is TGTGCCAGCAGTCCTAAGGACCGTTTCGGGGAGCAGTTCTTC. It yields the protein CASSPKDRFGEQFF.

The chain carries TRBV5-4 and TRBJ2-3; 7 bases agree with TRBD1. The CDR3 is made up of 15 amino acids. The ends lost 0 bases at V and 3 bases at J; junction bases unmatched: 4. From germline, CDR1 is SGHNT and CDR2 YYREEE (reference sequence). CDR3: CASSLAGTVTDTQYF. DNA of the CDR3: TGTGCCAGCAGCTTGGCCGGGACAGTAACAGATACGCAGTATTTT.

The chain has TRBV29-1 and TRBJ2-1, with 10 nucleotides matching TRBD1. This CDR3 contains 14 residues. The V and J ends lost 5 bases and 8 bases, in that order; junction bases with no gene match: 9. In germline, CDR1 is SQVTM, CDR2 ANQGSEA. CDR3 loop: CSVLVTGGEDEQFF. The CDR3 coding sequence is TGCAGCGTTTTGGTGACAGGGGGCGAGGATGAGCAGTTCTTC.

This clone has only one observation. This chain uses TRBV7-9 with TRBJ1-3; 9 bases align to TRBD1. J lost 1 base, V lost 1 base, and 2 bases had no gene match. The CDR3 is 16 residues long. In germline, CDR1 is SEHNR, CDR2 FQNEAQ (reference sequence). DNA for the CDR3: TGTGCCAGCAGCTTAGACAGGGGGCTTTCTGGAAACACCATATATTTT. The encoded protein is CASSLDRGLSGNTIYF. Supplemented by reference TRBV7-9 and TRBJ1-3, the full variable domain reads DTGVSQNPRHKITKRGQNVTFRCDPISEHNRLYWYRQTLGQGPEFLTYFQNEAQLEKSRLLSDRFSAERPKGSFSTLEIQRTEQGDSAMYLCASSLDRGLSGNTIYFGEGSWLTVV.

The chain employs TRBV7-3 and TRBJ2-2; no clear D gene. This CDR3 has 14 amino acids. The V end was cut by 6 bases, the J end by 6 bases, with 14 bases between. Germline CDR1 and CDR2: SGHTA and FQGTGA. The CDR3, as DNA: TGTGCCAGCAGACCGGGCCCGCTCTCCGGGGAGCTGTTTTTT. Translation: CASRPGPLSGELFF. The complete variable domain, with remaining parts taken from reference TRBV7-3 and TRBJ2-2, reads GAGVSQTPSNKVTEKGKYVELRCDPISGHTALYWYRQSLGQGPEFLIYFQGTGAADDSGLPNDRFFAVRPEGSVSTLKIQRTERGDSAVYLCASRPGPLSGELFFGEGSRLTVL.

The chain is built from TRBV6-1 and TRBJ1-3; 7 positions agree with TRBD1. The CDR3 has 15 amino acids. J gave up 0 bases and V 4 bases, and 3 bases lay outside the gene matches. Germline-derived CDR1 and CDR2 are MNHNS and SASEGT. The CDR3 spells CASSAQGPSGNTIYF. The CDR3 nucleotides are TGTGCCAGCAGTGCACAGGGGCCCTCTGGAAACACCATATATTTT.

CDR3 sequence: CAWSGKSTGGNEQFF. For the CDR3, the DNA is TGTGCCTGGAGCGGAAAGTCTACAGGCGGCAATGAGCAGTTCTTC. The V call is TRBV30, the J call TRBJ2-1; TRBD1 is a possible D gene (5 bases). This CDR3 has 15 residues. The germline V gene encodes CDR1 GTSNPN and CDR2 SVGIG (reference sequence). V lost 3 bases, J lost 6 bases, and 18 bases lay in between.

The chain carries TRBV14 and TRBJ2-2; D perhaps matches TRBD1 (7 bases). Germline V gene lookup returns CDR1 SGHDN and CDR2 FVKESK. The CDR3 has 17 residues. Between the trimmed V and J ends, which lost 3 bases and 4 bases, there was a span of 18 bases. The CDR3 DNA is TGTGCCAGCAGCCACCGACAGGGACTGGGAAGCACCGGGGAGCTGTTTTTT. The encoded protein is CASSHRQGLGSTGELFF.

The chain combines TRBV5-6 with TRBJ1-3; D call uncertain. Per germline, CDR1 SGHDT and CDR2 YYEEEE. This CDR3 has 15 residues. Trimming shortened V by 2 bases and J by 0 bases, and 9 bases separated the two germline ends. The CDR3 sequence: CASSFVQGSGNTIYF. The CDR3 region has the DNA TGTGCCAGCAGCTTTGTCCAAGGCTCTGGAAACACCATATATTTT. The whole variable domain, filled in from reference TRBV5-6 and TRBJ1-3, reads DAGVTQSPTHLIKTRGQQVTLRCSPKSGHDTVSWYQQALGQGPQFIFQYYEEEERQRGNFPDRFSGHQFPNYSSELNVNALLLGDSALYLCASSFVQGSGNTIYFGEGSWLTVV.

The J gene is TRBJ1-4, the V gene TRBV9; D gene unclear. The germline V gene encodes CDR1 SGDLS and CDR2 YYNGEE. This CDR3 is 16 amino acids long. V was clipped by 4 bases and J by 7 bases, with 20 bases between them. The CDR3 DNA sequence: TGTGCCAGCAGCCTGTCCTTAGGTGGCGCCGCTGAAAAACTGTTTTTT. Translating gives CASSLSLGGAAEKLFF. Full variable domain (outside the CDR3, taken from reference TRBV9 and TRBJ1-4): DSGVTQTPKHLITATGQRVTLRCSPRSGDLSVYWYQQSLDQGLQFLIQYYNGEERAKGNILERFSAQQFPDLHSELNLSSLELGDSALYFCASSLSLGGAAEKLFFGSGTQLSVL.

In its sample, this clone was seen a few times. The rearrangement links TRBV15 to TRBJ2-6; 7 bases agree with TRBD1. The germline V gene encodes CDR1 LNHNV and CDR2 YYDKDF (reference sequence). There are 13 residues in the CDR3. V was pared by 5 bases and J by 8 bases, with 3 bases of the junction left unmatched. CDR3 region: CATSETGPNVLTF. CDR3 in DNA: TGTGCCACCAGCGAGACAGGGCCCAACGTCCTGACTTTC.

The V call is TRBV7-2, the J call TRBJ1-1, with 9 bases fitting TRBD1. Germline CDR1 and CDR2: SGHTA and FQGNSA. The CDR3 runs 14 residues. With V trimmed by 4 bases and J by 4 bases, 4 bases remained unmatched. In DNA form, the CDR3 reads TGTGCCAGCAGCTCACAGGGGGCAAGCACTGAAGCTTTCTTT. Its protein is CASSSQGASTEAFF.

The chain uses TRBV5-4 and TRBJ2-4; 12 bases align to TRBD2. Per the germline V gene, CDR1 is SGHNT and CDR2 is YYREEE (reference sequence). The CDR3 covers 16 residues. After removal of 4 bases from V and 9 bases from J, the junction contained 11 bases not matched to a gene. The CDR3 region is CASSLTSGGQTIIQYF. CDR3 DNA sequence: TGTGCCAGCAGCCTGACTAGCGGGGGTCAAACAATCATTCAGTACTTC.

The chain joins TRBV7-8 to TRBJ1-6, with D uncertain. CDR3 length: 17 residues. In germline, CDR1 is SGHVS, CDR2 FQNEAQ. Trimming removed 0 bases at V and 7 bases at J, with 16 bases between. CDR3: CASSLAFSRVRNSPLHF. The CDR3 DNA follows: TGTGCCAGCAGCTTAGCTTTCTCGAGGGTGAGAAATTCACCCCTCCACTTT.